These T cell receptor beta chains were read from a single sample in a study of T cells in Graves' hyperthyroidism and ophthalmopathy. TCRdb fed the multiplex PCR reads into MiXCR, producing one record per CDR3 protein. The sample gives 200,000 to 250,000 distinct CDR3 sequences, approximately 16% of which show up once; 53% is in the top ten. Sequences were obtained from blood. The receptor source for this set is a woman between 45 and 60 years old with Graves' hyperthyroidism. CDR3s include the opening cysteine and the closing phenylalanine or tryptophan.

V	J	CDR3
TRBV20-1	TRBJ1-2	CSALWGAGSGYTF
TRBV20-1	TRBJ2-3	CSAHRPSSTDTQYF
TRBV6-6	TRBJ2-3	CASSYRTSTDTQYF
TRBV7-2	TRBJ1-1	CASSPHTEAFF
TRBV15	TRBJ2-3	CATGGSTDTQYF
TRBV20-1	TRBJ1-1	CSASGRRQVSSAFF
TRBV10-3	TRBJ2-2	CAIRETGSTGELFF
TRBV12-3/TRBV12-4	TRBJ1-1	CASSFRGTGKNTEAFF
TRBV25-1	TRBJ2-1	CASSEPAPDRYNEQFF
TRBV7-3	TRBJ2-2	CASTELAGETGELFF
TRBV7-9	TRBJ2-7	CASSLGSREQYF
TRBV30	TRBJ2-7	CAWSAGPFYEQYF
TRBV7-2	TRBJ2-5	CASSLASGNGETQYF
TRBV7-8	TRBJ1-2	CASSLARGSYGYTF
TRBV15	TRBJ2-7	CATSRVVRVTPYEQYF
TRBV12-3/TRBV12-4	TRBJ2-3	CATGTGEGSVGQYF
TRBV5-1	TRBJ2-3	CASSPPGQGISDTQYF
TRBV15	TRBJ2-3	CATSRDFGITDTQYF
TRBV5-1	TRBJ2-1	CASSGGDSDNEQFF
TRBV28	TRBJ1-1	CASSSLGQGATEAFF
TRBV29-1	TRBJ1-2	CSVRQGAIGYTF
TRBV2	TRBJ2-5	CAGSQETQYF
TRBV12-3/TRBV12-4	TRBJ1-1	CASSFFGGVDEAFF
TRBV19	TRBJ1-2	CASKRDAAPYGYTF
TRBV27	TRBJ2-1	CAGSWQGAGNMDEQFF